Each of the 4 T cell receptor beta chains below was sequenced from the same sample in a study of blood T cell repertoires in COVID-19. Clones were sequenced by immunoSEQ multiplex PCR, and TCRdb holds only the in-frame ones, with some missing. The table lists around 190,000 clones, around 85% of them singletons. Sequencing was carried out using PBMCs or T cells enriched from blood (not recorded which). These receptors were taken from a woman aged 30 to 39 who had recovered from COVID-19.

The chain recombines TRBV21-1 with TRBJ1-3; the D call in the table, TRBD1, was not verified against the DNA. TRBV21-1 is reported as a pseudogene. This CDR3 contains 19 residues. CDR3 DNA: TGTGCCAGCAGCAAAGCCCTGGGCAGGGGGCCCCTTGTTGGAAACACCATATATTTT. This translates into CASSKALGRGPLVGNTIYF.

This sequence joins TRBV28 and TRBJ2-1; D not certain. Trimming removed 3 bases from V and 5 bases from J, with 5 bases in between. This CDR3 is built from 12 residues. The germline V gene encodes CDR1 MDHEN and CDR2 SYDVKM. The DNA for the CDR3 is TGTGCCAGCAGTTTGCTAGACAATGAGCAGTTCTTC. Its translation: CASSLLDNEQFF.

The chain recombines TRBV28 with TRBJ2-3, with D perhaps TRBD1 (5 bases). The V and J ends lost 2 bases and 0 bases respectively, with 15 bases between them. The CDR3 length is 17 residues. Germline V CDR1 and CDR2: MDHEN, SYDVKM. The CDR3 is CASSLGDRTPSTDTQYF. CDR3 nucleotides: TGTGCCAGCAGTTTAGGAGACAGAACCCCTAGCACAGATACGCAGTATTTT.

The chain couples TRBV5-1 to TRBJ1-1; D remains unclear. Germline V gene lookup returns CDR1 SGHRS and CDR2 YFSETQ. The V end was cut by 1 base, the J end by 3 bases, with 10 bases between. This CDR3 contains 14 residues. CDR3 nucleotides: TGCGCCAGCAGCTTGTCCTTCGGGGACACTGAAGCTTTCTTT. It encodes CASSLSFGDTEAFF.